The present entry profiles one T cell receptor (beta chain) with its context. Trimming shortened V by 8 bases and J by 5 bases, and 17 bases separated the two germline ends. This CDR3 is built from 14 residues. Germline-derived CDR1 and CDR2 are SEHNR and FQNEAQ (reference sequence). This entry is derived from a study of blood T cell repertoires in COVID-19. Study in general: Material from acute and convalescent COVID-19 was sourced from the United States, Italy and Spain.

In the original workflow: Amplification from reference gene primers served as the basis for estimated nucleated cell counts. Profiled with immunoSEQ multiplex PCR; TCRdb holds only in-frame clones, not every one. The V and J calls and clone size are taken from that table; D and trimming were inferred from the DNA. The repertoire holds approximately 200,000 clones, with around 82% as singletons. This sequence was found in a woman between 25 and 40 years old who had recovered from COVID-19. The chain is built from TRBV7-9 and TRBJ2-3; D is perhaps TRBD1 (6 bases). Material: peripheral blood. The DNA of the CDR3 is TGTGCCAGCCGGCCAGGGGAACTCATAGATACGCAGTATTTT. Residues: CASRPGELIDTQYF. Full variable domain (outside the CDR3, taken from reference TRBV7-9 and TRBJ2-3): DTGVSQNPRHKITKRGQNVTFRCDPISEHNRLYWYRQTLGQGPEFLTYFQNEAQLEKSRLLSDRFSAERPKGSFSTLEIQRTEQGDSAMYLCASRPGELIDTQYFGPGTRLTVL.